This T cell receptor beta chain emerged from a study of identical twins. TCRdb recomputed calls from the 5' RACE reads with MiXCR, one row per CDR3 protein. The sample lists 750,000 to 950,000 distinct CDR3 sequences, 9% to 15% occurring once. This clonotype was seen a single time. The antigen remains undetermined. General observations from the study: Twins shared beta out-of-frame sequences in excess, but this excess was weaker.

The sample was also linked to a second study, of yellow fever vaccine responses in identical twins.

Sequencing input: PBMCs. This TCR was sampled from a woman between 18 and 29 years old in good health.

In nucleotides, the CDR3 is TGTGCCAGCAAACCCGCAAGAACCCTTCTAGCCAAAAACATTCAGTACTTC. Its translation: CASKPARTLLAKNIQYF. The rearrangement links TRBV28 to TRBJ2-4; D is uncertain. Germline CDR1 MDHEN, CDR2 SYDVKM. Deletions cut 7 bases from V and 0 bases from J, with 19 bases between. This CDR3 contains 17 residues.